This T cell receptor (beta chain) was identified in a study of blood T cell repertoires in COVID-19. Original analysis: Amplification from reference gene primers served as the basis for estimated nucleated cell counts. The data were produced by immunoSEQ multiplex PCR, yet TCRdb's version contains in-frame clones alone and is incomplete. Clone size and the V and J calls come from that table; the DNA yielded D and trimming. The sample lists some 390,000 clones, 80% to 90% occurring once. Symptom resolution, clearance, or two negative PCRs marked donors in Cohort 3 as recovered. The sequenced material came from PBMCs or T cells enriched from blood (not recorded which). The source is a man aged 25 to 40 who had recovered from COVID-19.

CDR3 DNA sequence: TGTGCCAGCAGCGTAGGACTAGCCCGGTACGAGCAGTACTTC. It yields the protein CASSVGLARYEQYF. This sequence joins TRBV9 and TRBJ2-7, with 7 bases that match TRBD2. J lost 4 bases, V lost 0 bases, and 4 bases had no gene match. Germline CDR1 and CDR2: SGDLS and YYNGEE. CDR3 size: 14 residues.